Following are 10 T cell receptor beta chains from one sample sequenced in a study of CXCR3-negative and CXCR3-positive naive CD8 T cells. Study outcomes and limitations: The TRB CDR3s that CXCR3-positive naive cells carried were more hydrophobic than those of CXCR3-negative naive cells.

The TRB cDNA libraries were prepared by 5' RACE with UMI labels. Reprocessing the 5' RACE reads, TCRdb reports a single entry for every CDR3 protein and omits DNA. The ten most abundant clones cover around 0.38% of a sample with approximately 100,000 distinct CDR3 sequences. No antigens are known for them. Sequencing input: naive CXCR3+ CD8+ T cells from blood. Subset in this sample: CD45RO-CCR7+CD27+CD95- naive CD8+ T cells expressing CXCR3 (TNR3+). These receptors all stem from a human donor in good health. Some clones in this sample may be carry-over from other donors' samples.

This chain uses TRBV7-2 with TRBJ1-2; the TCRdb D gene call, TRBD1, has no DNA to confirm it. This CDR3 has 17 residues. In germline, CDR1 is SGHTA, CDR2 FQGNSA. The CDR3 loop reads CASSRDPGQGPNYGYTF.

The chain uses TRBV13 and TRBJ2-7. The CDR3 contains 16 residues. CDR1 is PRHDT, CDR2 FYEKMQ, per germline (reference sequence). The CDR3 loop reads CASSLGLGGRAYEQYF.

The chain links TRBV28 to TRBJ2-2; checking the TCRdb D call of TRBD1 is not possible without DNA. Germline V lookup: CDR1 MDHEN, CDR2 SYDVKM. This CDR3 is 15 amino acids long. The chain's CDR3 is CASSFRGEFTGELFF.

The rearrangement joins TRBV21-1 to TRBJ2-7; TCRdb designates TRBD2, a call that cannot be tested without DNA. TRBV21-1 is flagged as a pseudogene. The CDR3 is 17 amino acids. The CDR3 spells CASNAKAVAGDSYEQYF.

J is TRBJ2-7 and V is TRBV10-3; the D gene TCRdb calls, TRBD1, cannot be checked with no DNA. Germline V gene sequence: CDR1 ENHRY, CDR2 SYGVKD. The CDR3 loop spans 15 amino acids. This CDR3 reads CAISEPGQGSYEQYF.

The chain joins TRBV4-2 to TRBJ2-7; the D call from TCRdb, TRBD1, cannot be confirmed without DNA. The CDR3 extends over 17 amino acids. Per germline, CDR1 LGHNA and CDR2 YNFKEQ. The CDR3 loop reads CASSPQFFETGKGEQYF.

The rearrangement joins TRBV7-8 to TRBJ1-1; TCRdb's D gene call, TRBD1, goes unchecked for lack of DNA. CDR3 length equals 18 residues. Germline loops: CDR1 SGHVS, CDR2 FQNEAQ. CDR3 sequence: CASSPIPPTGGLNTEAFF.

The chain is built from TRBV3-1 and TRBJ2-7. Germline CDR1 and CDR2: LGHDT and YNNKEL (reference sequence). CDR3 length equals 11 residues. The CDR3 sequence: CASSQFYEQYF.

V is TRBV5-5 and J is TRBJ1-1; without DNA, the TCRdb call of TRBD1 cannot be checked. Germline V gene data show CDR1 as SGHKS and CDR2 as YYEKEE (reference sequence). This CDR3 comprises 15 residues. The chain's CDR3 is CASSFAQGLGTEAFF.

The rearrangement uses TRBV28 and TRBJ1-6. Germline loops: CDR1 MDHEN, CDR2 SYDVKM. This CDR3 contains 14 residues. CDR3 region: CASSSVGSNSPLHF. The entire variable domain, with the rest obtained from reference TRBV28 and TRBJ1-6, is as follows: DVKVTQSSRYLVKRTGEKVFLECVQDMDHENMFWYRQDPGLGLRLIYFSYDVKMKEKGDIPEGYSVSREKKERFSLILESASTNQTSMYLCASSSVGSNSPLHFGNGTRLTVT.